One sample yielded the 16 T cell receptor beta chains listed below, sequenced in a study of blood T cells in healthy people across ages. Alongside a J-beta primer mix, a sample-barcoded 5' primer served in a second PCR lasting about 7 to 12 cycles. Using its own MiXCR run on the 5' RACE reads, TCRdb lists one record per CDR3 protein. The sample includes over a million distinct CDR3 sequences, 45% to 70% seen only once; the top ten take roughly 7%. Material for sequencing was blood. These receptors came from a man aged 18 to 30 in good health.

The chain uses TRBV28 and TRBJ2-1; the D is unclear. Germline CDR1 is MDHEN and CDR2 is SYDVKM. V gave up 11 bases and J gave up 3 bases, with 17 bases separating them. The CDR3 spans 14 residues. This chain's CDR3 is CAGATLYSYNEQFF. In DNA, the CDR3 is TGTGCCGGCGCGACCCTCTACAGCTACAATGAGCAGTTCTTC.

The V call is TRBV7-9, the J call TRBJ2-5; D is unclear. Germline lookup yields CDR1 SEHNR and CDR2 FQNEAQ (reference sequence). V was shortened by 4 bases and J by 11 bases, with 14 bases between the two germline ends. The CDR3 spans 12 residues. This CDR3 is CASSSLPVEQYF. The DNA of the CDR3 is TGTGCCAGCAGCTCTCTGCCGGTGGAGCAGTACTTC.

This clonotype was counted only a few times. V and J are TRBV28 and TRBJ2-4, with TRBD1 as a possible D gene (5 bases). The germline CDR1 and CDR2 sequences are MDHEN and SYDVKM. Trimming removed 2 bases at V and 6 bases at J, with 5 bases between. This CDR3 has 12 amino acids. CDR3 region: CASSLQGNIQYF. In nucleotides, the CDR3 is TGTGCCAGCAGTTTACAGGGAAACATTCAGTACTTC.

The chain links TRBV20-1 to TRBJ2-5, with 11 bases lining up with TRBD1. CDR1 is DFQATT and CDR2 is SNEGSKA in the germline V gene (reference sequence). V shed 1 base, J shed 9 bases, and the junction held 4 bases outside the gene matches. The CDR3 totals 13 residues. CDR3: CSARVPGQGAQYF. The CDR3 DNA reads TGCAGTGCTAGAGTACCGGGACAGGGGGCCCAGTACTTC.

The chain employs TRBV25-1 and TRBJ2-4; 7 positions agree with TRBD1. The DNA end lines up better with TRBJ2-7; the J call may be wrong. CDR1 and CDR2 from the germline V gene are MGHDK and SYGVNS. The CDR3 loop spans 14 amino acids. This CDR3 reads CASRDKGQPYEQYF. In nucleotides, the CDR3 is TGTGCCAGCAGAGATAAGGGACAGCCCTACGAGCAGTACTTC.

The chain couples TRBV11-2 to TRBJ2-3; possible D gene TRBD2, 6 bases. There are 16 residues in the CDR3. Trimming cost V 4 bases and J 0 bases, with 14 bases left between them. The germline V gene encodes CDR1 SGHAT and CDR2 FQNNGV. CDR3 in DNA: TGTGCCAGCAGCTCTCACTTGGGAGGTAGCACAGATACGCAGTATTTT. It encodes CASSSHLGGSTDTQYF. Combining the CDR3 with reference TRBV11-2 and TRBJ2-3 gives the whole variable domain EAGVAQSPRYKIIEKRQSVAFWCNPISGHATLYWYQQILGQGPKLLIQFQNNGVVDDSQLPKDRFSAERLKGVDSTLKIQPAKLEDSAVYLCASSSHLGGSTDTQYFGPGTRLTVL.

The CDR3 spells CASSYPQAGKDGYTF. DNA of the CDR3: TGTGCCAGCAGTTACCCCCAAGCGGGAAAGGATGGCTACACCTTC. The chain employs TRBV6-5 and TRBJ1-2; D ambiguous. The V end was cut by 2 bases, the J end by 6 bases, with 16 bases between. Germline assignment: CDR1 MNHEY and CDR2 SVGAGI. The CDR3 spans 15 residues.

The chain recombines TRBV29-1 with TRBJ1-1; TRBD1 matches at 9 bases. The CDR3 extends over 14 amino acids. The ends lost 4 bases at V and 1 base at J; junction bases unmatched: 4. Per germline, CDR1 SQVTM and CDR2 ANQGSEA. The CDR3 nucleotides are TGCAGCGTTGCCCGGGACAGGGCGAACACTGAAGCTTTCTTT. As protein: CSVARDRANTEAFF.

The chain links TRBV4-3 to TRBJ2-1; 8 bases fit TRBD1. The CDR3 contains 15 residues. The ends lost 5 bases at V and 8 bases at J; junction bases unmatched: 11. Germline V gene lookup returns CDR1 LGHNA and CDR2 YSLEER. The CDR3 loop reads CASSYDRGALDEQFF. The CDR3 DNA is TGCGCCAGCAGCTATGACAGGGGCGCCTTGGATGAGCAGTTCTTC.

The V call is TRBV29-1, the J call TRBJ1-1; no reliable D call. V was pared by 4 bases and J by 5 bases, with 8 bases between. Germline CDR1 is SQVTM and CDR2 is ANQGSEA. The CDR3 has 11 amino acids. DNA of the CDR3: TGCAGCGTTGGACGGGTAACTGAAGCTTTCTTT. Translated, it gives CSVGRVTEAFF.

This chain links TRBV7-6 with TRBJ2-5; the D call may be TRBD1 or TRBD2 (6 bases each). The CDR3 is 15 residues long. Trimming shortened V by 8 bases and J by 11 bases, and 27 bases separated the two germline ends. Germline V gene sequence: CDR1 SGHVS, CDR2 FNYEAQ. CDR3 bases: TGTGCCAGCCGGGGGCAGTTTAGGGGGTTGTGGGAGCAGTACTTC. Its protein is CASRGQFRGLWEQYF.

The V and J genes are TRBV12-3 or TRBV12-4 and TRBJ1-6, with D possibly TRBD1 on 5 matching bases. The CDR3 loop spans 13 amino acids. Trimming left V 1 base short and J 8 bases short, with 6 bases between. For the CDR3, the DNA is TGTGCCAGCAGTTTAGAGGGGTATTCACCCCTCCACTTT. Its translation: CASSLEGYSPLHF.

V usage is TRBV20-1 and J usage is TRBJ2-7; D gene ambiguous. The J call is uncertain, as TRBJ2-5 better fits the DNA end. CDR3 size: 12 residues. The V gene's germline CDR1 is DFQATT and CDR2 SNEGSKA (reference sequence). The CDR3 here is CSARDERETQYF. DNA for the CDR3: TGCAGTGCTAGAGATGAGCGCGAGACCCAGTACTTC.

This clonotype was seen only once. The V call is TRBV6-6, the J call TRBJ1-1; tentatively, D is TRBD1 (5 bases). Between the trimmed V and J ends, which lost 2 bases and 0 bases, there was a span of 16 bases. The CDR3 runs 17 residues. Per the germline V gene, CDR1 is MNHNY and CDR2 is SVGAGI (reference sequence). The CDR3 DNA follows: TGTGCCAGCAGTTACCCATTATCCGGGACGGTGAACACTGAAGCTTTCTTT. It translates to CASSYPLSGTVNTEAFF.

The chain is built from TRBV10-3 and TRBJ2-7; no reliable D call. Trimming took off 4 bases at V and 3 bases at J, with 13 bases between the two ends. This CDR3 region has 14 residues. CDR1 and CDR2 from the germline V gene are ENHRY and SYGVKD. The CDR3 reads CAISGTEVVYEQYF. The DNA of the CDR3 is TGTGCCATCAGTGGGACCGAGGTTGTCTACGAGCAGTACTTC.

The chain carries TRBV6-5 and TRBJ2-5; 7 bases match TRBD1. Germline V gives CDR1 MNHEY, CDR2 SVGAGI. This CDR3 spans 15 amino acids. Trimming cost V 0 bases and J 4 bases; bases outside gene matches: 5. This CDR3 reads CASSYSRDRRETQYF. The DNA of the CDR3 is TGTGCCAGCAGTTACTCGAGGGACAGAAGAGAGACCCAGTACTTC.